These T cell receptor beta chains were read from a single sample in a study of Ad26.COV2.S vaccination and SARS-CoV-2 variants. Sequencing was performed with immunoSEQ multiplex PCR; in TCRdb, only in-frame clones are kept and a portion is missing. The sample has about 260,000 clones, around 90% seen once; the top ten hold 2.5% to 3.5%. The material sequenced was peripheral blood, taken in a trial of Ad26.COV2.S vaccine versus placebo. The receptors here all came from a person between 18 and 65 years old who received the Ad26.COV2.S COVID-19 vaccine or a placebo. Each CDR3 is given with its conserved first and last residue. D genes are given only for firm matches. Size values are once, few and many counts, or a class for expanded clones, and some rows have none.

D: TRBD1; J: TRBJ1-6; V: TRBV6-5; size: NA; DNA: TGTGCCAGCACATCAGGACAGGGTTATACACCCCTCCACTTT; CDR3: CASTSGQGYTPLHF
D: NA; J: TRBJ2-5; V: TRBV5-6; size: NA; DNA: TGTGCCAGCAGCCCCTTGGGAGAGACCCAGTACTTC; CDR3: CASSPLGETQYF
D: NA; J: TRBJ2-1; V: TRBV30; size: NA; DNA: TGTGCCTGGAGACTAGCTGGGACCAATGAGCAGTTCTTC; CDR3: CAWRLAGTNEQFF
D: TRBD1; J: TRBJ1-5; V: TRBV10-3; size: NA; DNA: TGTGCCATCAGTTCGGAGACAGGGGGGCTCAGCAATCAGCCCCAGCATTTT; CDR3: CAISSETGGLSNQPQHF
D: NA; J: TRBJ1-2; V: TRBV30; size: NA; DNA: TGTGCCTGGAGTGAGCCCAGGAGGGCTAACTATGGCTACACCTTC; CDR3: CAWSEPRRANYGYTF
D: NA; J: TRBJ2-4; V: TRBV10-3; size: NA; DNA: TGTGCCATCAGTGAGGGGGCGGGGGCGGCCAAAAACATTCAGTACTTC; CDR3: CAISEGAGAAKNIQYF
D: NA; J: TRBJ1-2; V: TRBV12-5; size: NA; DNA: TGTGCTAGTGCCCGCAACCCAAAGGGGGGACCGGGCGATGGCTACACCTTC; CDR3: CASARNPKGGPGDGYTF
D: TRBD2; J: TRBJ2-1; V: TRBV7-2; size: once; DNA: TGTGCCAGCAGCTTGAACGGGAGGTATAACAATGAGCAGTTCTTC; CDR3: CASSLNGRYNNEQFF
D: NA; J: TRBJ2-1; V: TRBV3-1/TRBV3-2; size: NA; DNA: TGTGCCAGCAGCACCGGGACCGCCACCTACAATGAGCAGTTCTTC; CDR3: CASSTGTATYNEQFF
D: NA; J: TRBJ1-6; V: TRBV6-1; size: NA; DNA: TGTGCCAGCAGTGAGGAGAGCTCCTATAATTCACCCCTCCACTTT; CDR3: CASSEESSYNSPLHF
D: NA; J: TRBJ1-5; V: TRBV27; size: NA; DNA: TGTGCCAGCAGTTTAAGTCCCAGTAGCAATCAGCCCCAGCATTTT; CDR3: CASSLSPSSNQPQHF
D: NA; J: TRBJ1-4; V: TRBV7-9; size: NA; DNA: TGTGCCAGCAGTGGGACACCCGCAACTAATGAAAAACTGTTTTTT; CDR3: CASSGTPATNEKLFF
D: NA; J: TRBJ2-1; V: TRBV18; size: NA; DNA: TGTGCCAGCTCACCAATATCGGGGAGGTTTGAGCAGTTCTTC; CDR3: CASSPISGRFEQFF
D: TRBD1; J: TRBJ1-5; V: TRBV2; size: few; DNA: TGTGCCAGCAGTGACCGGGACAGGGGGCCTCAGCCCCAGCATTTT; CDR3: CASSDRDRGPQPQHF
D: NA; J: TRBJ1-1; V: TRBV30; size: NA; DNA: TGTGCCTGGAACCTGAGAAGTTCCACTGAAGCTTTCTTT; CDR3: CAWNLRSSTEAFF
D: NA; J: TRBJ1-3; V: TRBV6-5; size: NA; DNA: TGTGCCAGCAGGGGCTCTGGAAACACCATATATTTT; CDR3: CASRGSGNTIYF